This TCR beta chain was observed in a study of T cell responses to AZD1222 COVID-19 vaccine. Study findings and constraints: Just a handful of people given AZD1222 tested seropositive at baseline.

Germline CDR1 is SGHRS and CDR2 is YFSETQ. V lost 0 bases and J lost 8, with 12 bases in between. The CDR3 totals 14 residues. Concerning this clone: Its antigen is as yet unknown.

Assay: immunoSEQ multiplex PCR; the TCRdb copy retains only in-frame clones and omits some. The table lists some 150,000 clones, about 85% of them singletons. This TCR was sampled from an adult in good health. The specimen was peripheral blood, collected on day 0 of AZD1222 vaccination. This rearrangement joins TRBV5-1 to TRBJ1-5; tentative D call: TRBD1 (5 bases). The CDR3 sequence is CASSLELGLKPQHF. DNA of the CDR3: TGCGCCAGCAGCTTGGAGCTGGGACTGAAGCCCCAGCATTTT.